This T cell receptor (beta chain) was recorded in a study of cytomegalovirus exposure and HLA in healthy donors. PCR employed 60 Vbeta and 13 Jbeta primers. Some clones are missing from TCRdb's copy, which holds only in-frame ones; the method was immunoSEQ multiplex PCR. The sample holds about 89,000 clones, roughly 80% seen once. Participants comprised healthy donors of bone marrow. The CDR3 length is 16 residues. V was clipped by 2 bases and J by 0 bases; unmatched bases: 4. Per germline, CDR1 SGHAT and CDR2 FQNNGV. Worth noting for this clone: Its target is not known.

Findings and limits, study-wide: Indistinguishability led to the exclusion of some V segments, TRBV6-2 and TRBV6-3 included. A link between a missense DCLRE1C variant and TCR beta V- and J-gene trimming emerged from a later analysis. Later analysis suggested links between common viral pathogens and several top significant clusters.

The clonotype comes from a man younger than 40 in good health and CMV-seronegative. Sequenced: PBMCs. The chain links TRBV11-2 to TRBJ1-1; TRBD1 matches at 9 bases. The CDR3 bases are TGTGCCAGCAGCTTATTGACAGGGGGGTTGAACACTGAAGCTTTCTTT. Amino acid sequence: CASSLLTGGLNTEAFF. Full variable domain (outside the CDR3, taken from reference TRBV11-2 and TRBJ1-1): EAGVAQSPRYKIIEKRQSVAFWCNPISGHATLYWYQQILGQGPKLLIQFQNNGVVDDSQLPKDRFSAERLKGVDSTLKIQPAKLEDSAVYLCASSLLTGGLNTEAFFGQGTRLTVV.